A single sample is the source of the 32 T cell receptor beta chains below, sequenced in a study of T-cell memory formation after mild COVID-19. From the 5' RACE reads, TCRdb called clonotypes with MiXCR, one entry per CDR3 protein. The repertoire holds 250,000 to 300,000 distinct CDR3 sequences, with approximately 19% as singletons. Sequencing was carried out using PBMCs or a T cell subset sorted from them (not recorded which). The receptors originated from a man younger than 30 who had mild COVID-19 (a few samples of this study predate the infection). Cell type and time point are not known.

In its sample, this clonotype was seen many times. The rearrangement uses TRBV27 and TRBJ2-1, with a possible D match to TRBD1 (5 bases). V gave up 6 bases and J gave up 2 bases, with 20 bases separating them. The CDR3 is 17 amino acids. From germline, CDR1 is MNHEY and CDR2 SMNVEV (reference sequence). This CDR3 reads CASSYRPAEGAYNEQFF. The CDR3 coding sequence is TGTGCCAGCAGCTATCGACCGGCGGAAGGGGCCTACAATGAGCAGTTCTTC.

The genes are TRBV12-3 or TRBV12-4 and TRBJ1-3; D is perhaps TRBD1 (6 bases). The CDR3 length is 15 residues. Trimming took 10 bases from V and 0 from J, leaving 16 bases between them. The CDR3 sequence is CANRLRGSSGNTIYF. In nucleotides, the CDR3 is TGTGCCAATCGCCTCAGGGGCTCCTCTGGAAACACCATATATTTT.

The chain employs TRBV20-1 and TRBJ2-1; D is possibly TRBD1 or TRBD2 (6 bases each). The CDR3 is 15 amino acids. With 0 bases removed from V and 4 bases from J, the gap between germline ends came to 13 bases. Germline V lookup: CDR1 DFQATT, CDR2 SNEGSKA (reference sequence). The CDR3 protein is CSAREGAGPYNEQFF. CDR3 nucleotide sequence: TGCAGTGCTAGAGAGGGGGCGGGGCCATACAATGAGCAGTTCTTC.

This clonotype was found a few times. V gene TRBV6-6 combines with J gene TRBJ1-2; TRBD1 agrees at 8 bases. The junction had 14 bases not matched to a gene; V was cut back by 7 bases and J by 7 bases. CDR1 and CDR2 from the germline V gene are MNHNY and SVGAGI (reference sequence). The CDR3 extends over 15 amino acids. In DNA form, the CDR3 reads TGTGCCAGCACCGGAGTCAGGGGGCGTCGTGGTGGCTACACCTTC. Its protein is CASTGVRGRRGGYTF.

At least ten counts were recorded for this clonotype. The chain couples TRBV7-8 to TRBJ2-2; 7 bases are a match to TRBD2. Germline V gene lookup returns CDR1 SGHVS and CDR2 FQNEAQ. Trimming took 5 bases from V and 4 from J; bases not matched to a gene: 7. This CDR3 comprises 15 residues. In DNA, the CDR3 is TGTGCCAGCAGCCCACGACTAGCTCCCACCGGGGAGCTGTTTTTT. The encoded protein is CASSPRLAPTGELFF.

The CDR3 spells CASSEWATRGEAFF. The CDR3 DNA is TGTGCCAGCAGCGAATGGGCAACGAGGGGTGAAGCTTTCTTT. The chain has TRBV6-1 and TRBJ1-1, with TRBD1 as a possible D gene (5 bases). The V gene lost 6 bases and the J gene lost 7 bases, with 18 bases spanning the gap. Germline CDR1 is MNHNS and CDR2 is SASEGT. This CDR3 has 14 amino acids.

The sample holds a few counts of this clonotype. This chain uses TRBV10-3 with TRBJ2-1; 8 bases match TRBD2. The trim removed 4 bases at V and 3 bases at J, leaving 5 bases unmatched. The CDR3 is 15 residues long. Per the germline V gene, CDR1 is ENHRY and CDR2 is SYGVKD. The CDR3, as DNA: TGTGCCATCAGTGCCGTTAGCGGGGACTACAATGAGCAGTTCTTC. Translating gives CAISAVSGDYNEQFF.

The chain links TRBV7-9 to TRBJ2-3; weak D call: TRBD1 (5 bases). Germline V CDR1 and CDR2: SEHNR, FQNEAQ (reference sequence). Between the trimmed V and J ends, which lost 6 bases and 1 base, there was a span of 14 bases. The CDR3 spans 15 residues. The CDR3 loop reads CASSTREQGTDTQYF. The CDR3 nucleotides are TGTGCCAGCAGTACCAGGGAACAGGGCACAGATACGCAGTATTTT. Using reference TRBV7-9 and TRBJ2-3 for the parts outside the CDR3, the full variable domain is DTGVSQNPRHKITKRGQNVTFRCDPISEHNRLYWYRQTLGQGPEFLTYFQNEAQLEKSRLLSDRFSAERPKGSFSTLEIQRTEQGDSAMYLCASSTREQGTDTQYFGPGTRLTVL.

The chain carries TRBV11-2 and TRBJ2-3; possibly TRBD2 for D (6 bases). CDR1 is SGHAT and CDR2 is FQNNGV in the germline V gene. The germline V and J ends were trimmed by 5 bases and 9 bases, with 15 bases remaining between them. CDR3 length equals 13 residues. The CDR3 protein is CASSRDSLGTQYF. CDR3 DNA sequence: TGTGCCAGCAGCCGGGACTCCCTCGGGACGCAGTATTTT.

This chain links TRBV7-9 with TRBJ1-1; 12 positions match TRBD1. Germline-derived CDR1 and CDR2 are SEHNR and FQNEAQ (reference sequence). V trimming: 4 bases; J trimming: 3 bases; junction bases outside the gene matches: 9. The CDR3 is made up of 17 amino acids. The CDR3 loop reads CASSSVPGQGADTEAFF. The CDR3 DNA reads as TGTGCCAGCAGCTCCGTCCCGGGACAGGGGGCCGACACTGAAGCTTTCTTT.

This rearrangement joins TRBV6-5 to TRBJ1-5; 7 bases are shared with TRBD1. Germline V CDR1 and CDR2: MNHEY, SVGAGI. The CDR3 is made up of 14 amino acids. The J segment lost 4 bases and the V segment lost 5 bases, leaving 5 bases of the junction unmatched. The CDR3 spells CASSKLQGNQPQHF. CDR3 DNA: TGTGCCAGCAGTAAACTACAGGGGAATCAGCCCCAGCATTTT.

The chain combines TRBV2 with TRBJ1-2; 8 bases are shared with TRBD1. Trimming cost V 6 bases and J 5 bases; bases outside gene matches: 5. The CDR3 totals 13 residues. Per the germline V gene, CDR1 is SNHLY and CDR2 is FYNNEI. The CDR3 sequence: CASREDREYGYTF. The CDR3 DNA follows: TGTGCCAGCAGGGAGGACAGGGAATATGGCTACACCTTC.

This clonotype showed up just once. V is TRBV12-3 or TRBV12-4 and J is TRBJ2-3; TRBD2 matches at 7 bases. The CDR3 extends over 19 amino acids. With 0 bases clipped from V and 2 bases from J, the junction kept 14 bases outside the gene matches. CDR3 DNA sequence: TGTGCCAGCAGTTTAGCGCCCGTCGCGGCGGGGGACCTCACAGATACGCAGTATTTT. This codes for CASSLAPVAAGDLTDTQYF.

This sequence joins TRBV19 and TRBJ2-1; D is undetermined. Trimming cost V 4 bases and J 0 bases, with 10 bases left between them. Looked up from germline, CDR1 is LNHDA and CDR2 is SQIVND (reference sequence). The CDR3 covers 15 residues. The CDR3 sequence: CASSTAPSSYNEQFF. The CDR3 DNA sequence: TGTGCCAGTAGTACAGCTCCGAGCTCCTACAATGAGCAGTTCTTC.

This chain connects TRBV14 to TRBJ2-1; D could derive from TRBD1 or TRBD2 (5 bases each). Germline V gene lookup returns CDR1 SGHDN and CDR2 FVKESK. This CDR3 has 14 amino acids. Trimming removed 4 bases from V and 6 bases from J, with 13 bases in between. This chain's CDR3 is CASSLFLGTNEQFF. The CDR3 DNA follows: TGTGCCAGCAGCCTGTTTCTTGGGACCAATGAGCAGTTCTTC.

This clonotype was detected a few times. The rearrangement links TRBV10-3 to TRBJ1-1; weak D call: TRBD1 (6 bases). Trimming pared 10 bases from V and 1 base from J, leaving 22 bases between. The CDR3 sequence is 16 residues long. The V gene's germline CDR1 is ENHRY and CDR2 SYGVKD. CDR3 sequence (DNA): TGTGCCACCCAACCCTTCGACAGGTCCAAGAACACTGAAGCTTTCTTT. Translating gives CATQPFDRSKNTEAFF.

The table lists this clonotype with a few counts. J is TRBJ1-6 and V is TRBV7-9, with 7 positions matching TRBD1. The trim removed 3 bases at V and 5 bases at J, leaving 4 bases unmatched. The CDR3 covers 15 residues. The germline gives CDR1 SEHNR, CDR2 FQNEAQ (reference sequence). The CDR3 DNA reads as TGTGCCAGCAGCTTCAAAACAGGGGATAATTCACCCCTCCACTTT. Amino acids: CASSFKTGDNSPLHF.

The CDR3 reads CASSAGAGQPQHF. DNA for the CDR3: TGTGCCAGCAGCGCAGGCGCGGGTCAGCCCCAGCATTTT. The J gene is TRBJ1-5, the V gene TRBV7-3, with unresolved D. Trimming removed 5 bases at V and 6 bases at J, with 11 bases between. The CDR3 sequence is 13 residues long. CDR1 and CDR2 from the germline V gene are SGHTA and FQGTGA.

This clonotype was observed a few times. V usage is TRBV29-1 and J usage is TRBJ1-2; perhaps TRBD1 as D (5 bases). V was trimmed by 3 bases and J by 5 bases, leaving 7 bases between them. The CDR3 is made up of 11 amino acids. Germline CDR1 SQVTM, CDR2 ANQGSEA. The CDR3 bases are TGCAGCGTTGACAGGGTGTATGGCTACACCTTC. Translation: CSVDRVYGYTF. Full variable domain (remainder filled in from reference TRBV29-1 and TRBJ1-2): SAVISQKPSRDICQRGTSLTIQCQVDSQVTMMFWYRQQPGQSLTLIATANQGSEATYESGFVIDKFPISRPNLTFSTLTVSNMSPEDSSIYLCSVDRVYGYTFGSGTRLTVV.

V usage is TRBV5-4 and J usage is TRBJ1-4; 9 bases fit TRBD1. Trimming removed 3 bases from V and 8 bases from J; junction bases left unmatched: 8. Per the germline V gene, CDR1 is SGHNT and CDR2 is YYREEE (reference sequence). The CDR3 extends over 15 amino acids. The CDR3 DNA follows: TGTGCCAGCAGCTCGGAACAGGGGGCACGGGAAAAACTGTTTTTT. Encoded protein: CASSSEQGAREKLFF.

The chain employs TRBV6-2 or TRBV6-3 and TRBJ2-5; D unresolved. CDR1 MNHEY and CDR2 SVGEGT come from the germline V gene. V shed 6 bases and J shed 3 bases, with 11 bases lying between them. This CDR3 spans 13 amino acids. This chain's CDR3 is CASSPTSEETQYF. Here the CDR3 DNA reads TGTGCCAGCAGCCCCACTTCTGAAGAGACCCAGTACTTC.

This rearrangement joins TRBV5-1 to TRBJ2-2; the match to TRBD2 covers 10 bases. After removal of 3 bases from V and 5 bases from J, the junction contained 7 bases not matched to a gene. This CDR3 has 16 amino acids. Germline-derived CDR1 and CDR2 are SGHRS and YFSETQ. CDR3 sequence reads: CASSSPSGGSTGELFF. The CDR3 DNA reads as TGCGCCAGCAGCTCACCTAGCGGGGGATCAACCGGGGAGCTGTTTTTT.

This clonotype was counted many times. This sequence joins TRBV2 and TRBJ2-1; 7 bases agree with TRBD1. The CDR3 sequence is 11 residues long. The V gene end was trimmed by 8 bases and the J gene end by 6 bases; junction bases not matched to a gene: 1. In germline, CDR1 is SNHLY, CDR2 FYNNEI. CDR3 DNA: TGTGCCAGCTACAGGGGCAATGAGCAGTTCTTC. Translation gives CASYRGNEQFF.

This clonotype showed up many times. The chain combines TRBV5-5 with TRBJ2-5; possibly TRBD1 for D (5 bases). The CDR3 extends over 15 amino acids. Germline lookup yields CDR1 SGHKS and CDR2 YYEKEE (reference sequence). V was cut by 0 bases and J by 3 bases, with 12 bases left in between. CDR3 bases: TGTGCCAGCAGCTTGGTCCCAGGCAGGGAAGAGACCCAGTACTTC. Residues: CASSLVPGREETQYF.

The chain couples TRBV4-2 to TRBJ2-3, with D hard to call. Trimming stripped 0 bases from V and 0 bases from J, with 10 bases between. The germline CDR1 and CDR2 sequences are LGHNA and YNFKEQ. The CDR3 is made up of 16 amino acids. CDR3 protein: CASSQDRGTSTDTQYF. As DNA, the CDR3 is TGTGCCAGCAGCCAAGATAGAGGCACTAGCACAGATACGCAGTATTTT.

The chain joins TRBV6-6 to TRBJ2-7; the match to TRBD1 covers 9 bases. Germline V CDR1 and CDR2: MNHNY, SVGAGI (reference sequence). The CDR3 loop spans 15 amino acids. J gave up 0 bases and V 6 bases, and 6 bases lay outside the gene matches. In DNA, the CDR3 is TGTGCCAGCAGACCGGGACAGGGAAGCTCCTACGAGCAGTACGTC. It encodes CASRPGQGSSYEQYV.

This chain uses TRBV27 with TRBJ2-3; 8 nucleotides match TRBD2. The CDR3 runs 16 residues. V shed 4 bases, J shed 2 bases, and the junction held 8 bases outside the gene matches. CDR1 and CDR2 from the germline V gene are MNHEY and SMNVEV (reference sequence). CDR3 bases: TGTGCCAGCAGTTCGCCGGGACTAGGGATCACAGATACGCAGTATTTT. This encodes CASSSPGLGITDTQYF.

Only a few counts were recorded for this clonotype. The CDR3 DNA is TGCGCCAGCAGCTTTACAGGGCCCTATGGCTACACCTTC. This sequence encodes CASSFTGPYGYTF. This chain joins TRBV4-1 and TRBJ1-2, with D perhaps TRBD1 (6 bases). The V end was cut by 5 bases, the J end by 4 bases, with 11 bases between. The CDR3 is 13 residues long. Germline CDR1 is MGHRA and CDR2 is YSYEKL.

The genes are TRBV12-3 or TRBV12-4 and TRBJ1-1; tentative D call: TRBD1 (6 bases). The length of the CDR3 is 14 residues. Trimming removed 6 bases from V and 3 bases from J, with 14 bases in between. CDR3 coding DNA: TGTGCCAGCAGGCAGGGGATACCGGACACTGAAGCTTTCTTT. This gives the protein CASRQGIPDTEAFF.

The CDR3 nucleotides read TGTGCCATCAGTGAGAAAGTTGAGCAGTTCTTC. It encodes CAISEKVEQFF. V and J are TRBV10-3 and TRBJ2-1; no firm D call. The V end was cut by 2 bases, the J end by 9 bases, with 5 bases between. Per germline, CDR1 ENHRY and CDR2 SYGVKD. The CDR3 loop spans 11 amino acids.

This clonotype was recorded a few times. The J gene is TRBJ2-1, the V gene TRBV7-6, with 10 bases that match TRBD1. This CDR3 has 14 residues. The V and J ends lost 5 bases and 9 bases, in that order; junction bases with no gene match: 7. Germline V lookup: CDR1 SGHVS, CDR2 FNYEAQ. The CDR3 protein is CASSLRQGASEQFF. CDR3 sequence (DNA): TGTGCCAGCAGCCTCCGACAGGGGGCCAGTGAGCAGTTCTTC. The variable domain in full, with the rest retrieved from reference TRBV7-6 and TRBJ2-1, is GAGVSQSPRYKVTKRGQDVALRCDPISGHVSLYWYRQALGQGPEFLTYFNYEAQQDKSGLPNDRFSAERPEGSISTLTIQRTEQRDSAMYRCASSLRQGASEQFFGPGTRLTVL.

V gene TRBV7-7 combines with J gene TRBJ2-7; TRBD1 is a possible D gene (5 bases). V was trimmed by 1 base and J by 4 bases, leaving 14 bases between them. Germline-derived CDR1 and CDR2 are SSHAT and FNYEAQ (reference sequence). The CDR3 totals 15 residues. The CDR3 nucleotides are TGTGCCAGCAGCTTAGGCGAAGGGGAAAGGTACGAGCAGTACTTC. Translation gives CASSLGEGERYEQYF.